A single sample is the source of the 23 T cell receptor beta chains below, sequenced in a study of blood T cell repertoires in COVID-19. Method: immunoSEQ multiplex PCR; TCRdb's copy keeps in-frame clones and lacks some. The data show fewer than 250,000 clones, roughly 84% seen once. Sequencing used PBMCs or T cells enriched from blood (not recorded which). The receptors shown here come from a man aged 25-40 years in a cohort exposed to, infected with or recovered from COVID-19 (not recorded which).

This clone appeared a few times. The genes are TRBV28 and TRBJ2-6, with a tentative D call TRBD1 (5 bases). This CDR3 is built from 14 residues. V dropped 9 bases and J dropped 0 bases, with 9 bases sitting between them. Germline CDR1 reads MDHEN; CDR2 reads SYDVKM. As DNA, the CDR3 is TGTGCCAGTCGACAGCGCTCTGGGGCCAACGTCCTGACTTTC. Translation gives CASRQRSGANVLTF.

This clone was recorded only once. The chain employs TRBV3-1 (or the pseudogene TRBV3-2) and TRBJ2-7; a possible D gene is TRBD1 (6 bases). CDR1 and CDR2 from the germline V gene are LGHDT and YNNKEL (reference sequence). The CDR3 length is 14 residues. The V and J ends lost 6 bases and 0 bases respectively, with 12 bases between them. The CDR3 DNA sequence: TGTGCCAGCAGTCTCGACAGGCCCTCCTACGAGCAGTACTTC. Its translation: CASSLDRPSYEQYF.

The chain joins TRBV7-9 to TRBJ2-1, with 14 bases that match TRBD2. Unmatched junction bases numbered 14, after V lost 5 bases and J lost 8 bases. The CDR3 runs to 18 residues. Germline loops: CDR1 SEHNR, CDR2 FQNEAQ (reference sequence). The CDR3 protein is CASSPIPRGLAGGYEQFF. In nucleotides, the CDR3 is TGTGCCAGCAGCCCCATCCCCCGAGGACTAGCGGGAGGATATGAGCAGTTCTTC.

Here the CDR3 reads CASSEQRGEHEQYF. CDR3 in DNA: TGTGCCAGCAGCGAACAGCGGGGAGAGCACGAGCAGTACTTC. The chain carries TRBV7-9 and TRBJ2-7, with 7 positions matching TRBD2. This CDR3 has 14 residues. V lost 5 bases, J lost 5 bases, and 9 bases stayed unmatched. The germline V gene encodes CDR1 SEHNR and CDR2 FQNEAQ (reference sequence).

CDR3 bases: TGCGCCAGCAGCTTGGCCCAGGGCGGGGAGAACACTGAAGCTTTCTTT. Translated, it gives CASSLAQGGENTEAFF. The chain uses TRBV5-1 and TRBJ1-1, with D possibly being TRBD1 (5 bases). CDR1 is SGHRS and CDR2 is YFSETQ in the germline V gene. The CDR3 contains 16 residues. Trimming took off 0 bases at V and 1 base at J, with 13 bases between the two ends.

The chain is built from TRBV7-9 and TRBJ2-1, with TRBD2 matching over 8 bases. Germline V CDR1 and CDR2: SEHNR, FQNEAQ (reference sequence). V was pared by 0 bases and J by 5 bases, with 9 bases of the junction left unmatched. The CDR3 consists of 17 residues. Here the CDR3 DNA reads TGTGCCAGCAGCTTAGCGCGGGCTAGCGGGTTGAACAATGAGCAGTTCTTC. It is translated as CASSLARASGLNNEQFF.

The chain uses TRBV7-9 and TRBJ1-1, with D possibly TRBD1 on 6 matching bases. Germline lookup yields CDR1 SEHNR and CDR2 FQNEAQ (reference sequence). The V gene lost 1 base and the J gene lost 1 base, with 10 bases spanning the gap. The CDR3 runs to 15 residues. The CDR3 DNA reads TGTGCCAGCAGCTTAGTCGGGGGGGCGAACACTGAAGCTTTCTTT. Its protein product is CASSLVGGANTEAFF.

This chain connects TRBV19 to TRBJ2-1; 10 positions agree with TRBD1. Germline V CDR1 and CDR2: LNHDA, SQIVND (reference sequence). The CDR3 extends over 15 amino acids. After removal of 7 bases from V and 4 bases from J, the junction contained 7 bases not matched to a gene. CDR3 in DNA: TGTGCCAGTATTCCGGGACAGGGGACTTACAATGAGCAGTTCTTC. Translating it yields CASIPGQGTYNEQFF.

This sequence joins TRBV28 and TRBJ1-2, with 9 bases matching TRBD1. This CDR3 comprises 14 residues. Germline CDR1 is MDHEN and CDR2 is SYDVKM. After removal of 6 bases from V and 5 bases from J, the junction contained 7 bases not matched to a gene. The CDR3 spells CASSPGQGLYGYTF. The CDR3 nucleotides are TGTGCCAGCAGCCCGGGACAGGGTCTTTATGGCTACACCTTC.

The chain carries TRBV29-1 and TRBJ2-1, with D uncertain. The CDR3 totals 13 residues. CDR1 is SQVTM, CDR2 ANQGSEA, per germline. Trimming shortened V by 4 bases and J by 4 bases, and 11 bases separated the two germline ends. The CDR3 DNA reads TGCAGCGTTGGAAAGAGTCGATACAATGAGCAGTTCTTC. Translation gives CSVGKSRYNEQFF.

This chain uses TRBV28 with TRBJ1-5; D call uncertain. With 4 bases removed from V and 5 bases from J, the gap between germline ends came to 3 bases. The germline V gene encodes CDR1 MDHEN and CDR2 SYDVKM. The CDR3 is 11 residues long. The CDR3 reads CASSSDQPQHF. CDR3 nucleotides: TGTGCCAGCAGTTCAGATCAGCCCCAGCATTTT.

The J gene is TRBJ2-1, the V gene TRBV3-1 (or the pseudogene TRBV3-2), with 12 bases lining up with TRBD2. With 4 bases clipped from V and 4 bases from J, the junction kept 11 bases outside the gene matches. CDR1 is LGHDT, CDR2 YNNKEL, per germline (reference sequence). The CDR3 covers 18 residues. The CDR3 region has the DNA TGTGCCAGCAGCCGGGGGACTAGCGGGCCCGGATTTTACAATGAGCAGTTCTTC. It translates to CASSRGTSGPGFYNEQFF.

The J gene is TRBJ2-1, the V gene TRBV6-5; D ambiguous. Germline V lookup: CDR1 MNHEY, CDR2 SVGAGI. V was pared by 4 bases and J by 4 bases, with 8 bases between. The CDR3 extends over 13 amino acids. The DNA of the CDR3 is TGTGCCAGCAGTTCCACAGTTTACAATGAGCAGTTCTTC. It codes for CASSSTVYNEQFF.

The count of this clone is one. The genes are TRBV4-1 and TRBJ2-1; TRBD2 aligns across 7 bases. CDR1 MGHRA and CDR2 YSYEKL come from the germline V gene. V dropped 4 bases and J dropped 7; count of bases not matched to a gene: 10. The CDR3 loop spans 15 amino acids. The CDR3 here is CASSPRGGAGNEQFF. CDR3 DNA: TGCGCCAGCAGCCCCCGGGGAGGGGCGGGTAATGAGCAGTTCTTC.

The V call is TRBV4-1, the J call TRBJ1-2; D is uncertain. Trimming pared 1 base from V and 1 base from J, leaving 13 bases between. CDR1 is MGHRA and CDR2 is YSYEKL in the germline V gene. The CDR3 contains 16 residues. The CDR3 here is CASSQASSGSNYGYTF. The CDR3 bases are TGCGCCAGCAGCCAAGCCTCCTCGGGAAGTAACTATGGCTACACCTTC.

The chain couples TRBV29-1 to TRBJ2-5; 8 bases align to TRBD1. The J segment lost 2 bases and the V segment lost 7 bases, leaving 3 bases of the junction unmatched. The germline V gene has CDR1 SQVTM and CDR2 ANQGSEA. The CDR3 runs to 12 residues. The CDR3 loop is CSARTGQETQYF. The CDR3 nucleotides are TGCAGCGCACGGACAGGGCAAGAGACCCAGTACTTC.

The rearrangement joins TRBV9 to TRBJ2-2; D is perhaps TRBD2 (6 bases). The germline V and J ends were trimmed by 0 bases and 6 bases, with 12 bases remaining between them. Per the germline V gene, CDR1 is SGDLS and CDR2 is YYNGEE. CDR3 length: 15 amino acids. The CDR3 region is CASSVGRGYPGELFF. In DNA, the CDR3 is TGTGCCAGCAGCGTAGGGAGGGGTTATCCCGGGGAGCTGTTTTTT.

The rearrangement links TRBV5-1 to TRBJ1-2; tentative D call: TRBD1 (5 bases). The germline CDR1 and CDR2 sequences are SGHRS and YFSETQ. The germline V and J ends were trimmed by 1 base and 4 bases, with 11 bases remaining between them. The CDR3 has 14 amino acids. The DNA of the CDR3 is TGCGCCAGCAGCTTGTACTTTAGGGGCTATGGCTACACCTTC. This gives the protein CASSLYFRGYGYTF. Filled out from reference TRBV5-1 and TRBJ1-2, the complete variable domain reads KAGVTQTPRYLIKTRGQQVTLSCSPISGHRSVSWYQQTPGQGLQFLFEYFSETQRNKGNFPGRFSGRQFSNSRSEMNVSTLELGDSALYLCASSLYFRGYGYTFGSGTRLTVV.

V usage is TRBV19 and J usage is TRBJ1-3, with 7 bases that match TRBD1. The germline gives CDR1 LNHDA, CDR2 SQIVND (reference sequence). This CDR3 is built from 14 residues. With V trimmed by 7 bases and J by 4 bases, 7 bases remained unmatched. The CDR3 reads CASKEQGPGNTIYF. In nucleotides, the CDR3 is TGTGCCAGTAAGGAACAGGGGCCCGGAAACACCATATATTTT.

The rearrangement joins TRBV4-1 to TRBJ1-1, with TRBD1 matching over 10 bases. Trimming took 3 bases from V and 4 from J; bases not matched to a gene: 14. CDR1 is MGHRA, CDR2 YSYEKL, per germline. CDR3 length equals 18 residues. CDR3 nucleotides: TGCGCCAGCAGCCACGACCGGGACAGGGGTATCCTGGGCACTGAAGCTTTCTTT. As protein: CASSHDRDRGILGTEAFF.

V usage is TRBV5-8 and J usage is TRBJ2-3, with 7 bases identical to TRBD2. Germline loops: CDR1 SGHTS, CDR2 YDEGEE. J lost 0 bases, V lost 4 bases, and 5 bases had no gene match. The CDR3 spans 15 residues. The CDR3 sequence is CASSPGTTSTDTQYF. The CDR3 DNA sequence: TGTGCCAGCAGCCCCGGGACTACTAGCACAGATACGCAGTATTTT.

The chain joins TRBV9 to TRBJ2-1; no clear D. Germline V CDR1 and CDR2: SGDLS, YYNGEE. Trimming removed 0 bases from V and 3 bases from J, with 16 bases in between. The CDR3 length is 17 residues. The CDR3 nucleotides are TGTGCCAGCAGCGTAGGAGGAAGAACTGATTTCTACAATGAGCAGTTCTTC. Translated: CASSVGGRTDFYNEQFF.

This sequence joins TRBV19 and TRBJ1-4; 8 bases are a match to TRBD1. Germline-derived CDR1 and CDR2 are LNHDA and SQIVND (reference sequence). The length of the CDR3 is 13 residues. V lost 5 bases and J lost 8; bases outside the gene matches: 4. Here the CDR3 DNA reads TGTGCCAGTAGTTCCTGGACAGGGGAAAAACTGTTTTTT. Translated, it gives CASSSWTGEKLFF.